The rows below give T cell receptor beta chains drawn from one sample of a study of blood T cell repertoires in COVID-19. Repertoires were generated with immunoSEQ multiplex PCR, while TCRdb's copy carries only in-frame clones and drops some. In the table there are 20,000 to 25,000 clones, less than 90% of which are singletons. Specimen: peripheral blood. The receptors derive from a human donor with acute or convalescent COVID-19. The donor label of this sample is uncertain. Each CDR3 is given with its conserved first and last residue. Each record gives: D gene, clone size, J gene, V gene, CDR3 protein, CDR3 DNA. The D gene is left open where the match is weak. Size tells how often a clone was seen (once, few, many) or the class of an expanded clone, and some rows leave it out.

D: TRBD1; size: .; J: TRBJ1-3; V: TRBV7-2; CDR3: CASSTGQGWKGNTIYF; DNA: TGTGCCAGCAGCACCGGACAGGGGTGGAAAGGAAACACCATATATTTT
D: TRBD2; size: .; J: TRBJ2-1; V: TRBV6-2/TRBV6-3; CDR3: CASSYTSRTSGRLPLEQFF; DNA: TGTGCCAGCAGTTACACTTCTCGGACTAGCGGGAGGCTCCCCCTTGAGCAGTTCTTC
D: TRBD2; size: .; J: TRBJ2-3; V: TRBV20-1; CDR3: CSASLGGGAIDTQYF; DNA: TGCAGTGCTAGTCTAGGCGGGGGGGCAATAGATACGCAGTATTTT
D: TRBD1; size: once; J: TRBJ2-1; V: TRBV5-1; CDR3: CASSLAPVGTGDNEQFF; DNA: TGCGCCAGCAGCTTGGCTCCCGTAGGGACAGGGGACAATGAGCAGTTCTTC
D: TRBD1; size: medium-sized; J: TRBJ1-4; V: TRBV5-1; CDR3: CASSLRTGGNEKLFF; DNA: TGCGCCAGCAGCTTGCGTACAGGGGGAAATGAAAAACTGTTTTTT
D: .; size: .; J: TRBJ2-2; V: TRBV20-1; CDR3: CSASSTGVGTGELFF; DNA: TGCAGTGCTAGTTCGACAGGAGTCGGCACCGGGGAGCTGTTTTTT
D: TRBD1; size: .; J: TRBJ2-6; V: TRBV5-1; CDR3: CASSLSGQGSTGANVLTF; DNA: TGCGCCAGCAGTCTCAGTGGACAGGGGTCCACTGGGGCCAACGTCCTGACTTTC
D: .; size: .; J: TRBJ2-1; V: TRBV5-4; CDR3: CASGGAGGYNEQFF; DNA: TGTGCCAGCGGGGGGGCCGGGGGGTACAATGAGCAGTTCTTC
D: TRBD2; size: .; J: TRBJ2-3; V: TRBV5-4; CDR3: CASSLMAASGRMGTDTQYF; DNA: TGTGCCAGCAGCTTGATGGCGGCTAGCGGGAGAATGGGCACAGATACGCAGTATTTT
D: .; size: few; J: TRBJ2-2; V: TRBV19; CDR3: CASSVQASNTGELFF; DNA: TGTGCCAGTAGTGTACAGGCATCGAACACCGGGGAGCTGTTTTTT
D: .; size: once; J: TRBJ2-7; V: TRBV11-2; CDR3: CASSLEALLSYEQYF; DNA: TGTGCCAGCAGCTTAGAGGCGCTACTATCCTACGAGCAGTACTTC